This entry lists 2 T cell receptor beta chains sequenced from one sample in a study of T cells in Graves' hyperthyroidism and ophthalmopathy. TCR beta CDR3 regions were amplified from RNA. The TCR CDR3 first-round RT-PCR relied on the HTBI primer set. TCRdb itself ran the multiplex PCR reads through MiXCR, one entry per CDR3 protein. The sample records about 740,000 distinct CDR3 sequences, about 14% being singletons. The source material was blood. These TCRs come from a woman aged 18-29 years with Graves' hyperthyroidism.

Here the CDR3 DNA reads TGCAGTGCTGGCCCGGACCGGACCTACGAGCAGTACTTC. Translation gives CSAGPDRTYEQYF. The V and J genes are TRBV20-1 and TRBJ2-7; D not resolved. Germline-derived CDR1 and CDR2 are DFQATT and SNEGSKA (reference sequence). The CDR3 runs 13 residues. V lost 5 bases and J lost 2, with 13 bases in between.

This clonotype was detected only a few times. The chain has TRBV20-1 and TRBJ2-3; no reliable D call. The germline V and J ends were trimmed by 3 bases and 0 bases, with 10 bases remaining between them. The CDR3 is 14 residues long. Germline V gene lookup returns CDR1 DFQATT and CDR2 SNEGSKA (reference sequence). The CDR3 spells CSARTLGSTDTQYF. The CDR3 DNA reads TGCAGTGCTAGGACCCTCGGTAGCACAGATACGCAGTATTTT.